A selection of T cell receptor beta chains follows, all from one sample in a study of shared T cell receptors in the human thymus. Sequenced by immunoSEQ multiplex PCR; TCRdb stores in-frame clones only, minus some. The table lists 700,000 or so clones, 80% to 90% of them singletons. This same sample was also part of a study on human thymus T cells.

The material sequenced was thymocytes. These receptors were collected from a girl less than two years old with a congenital heart defect. Both conserved end residues are trimmed from each CDR3.

len	j_gene	v_gene	CDR3aa
12	TRBJ1-2	TRBV9	ASSVRSGFYGYT
10	TRBJ1-1	TRBV5-1	ASSFSGTEAF
13	TRBJ2-7	TRBV7-2	ASSLRTGGFPRPH
16	TRBJ1-3	TRBV2	ASKSGQKIKNSGNTIY
12	TRBJ2-2	TRBV5-1	ASSLGGNTGELF
12	TRBJ1-2	TRBV9	ASSVAWGGYGYT
14	TRBJ1-2	TRBV7-9	ASSPKPGTGSYGYT
12	TRBJ1-2	TRBV4-3	ASSQARQNYGYT
14	TRBJ2-5	TRBV28	ASSLWQGRGQETQY
14	TRBJ1-1	TRBV7-2	ASSSRTGAPESEAF
11	TRBJ1-2	TRBV2	ASIIPQNYGYT
16	TRBJ2-3	TRBV15	ATSRTSLTSTGADTQY
16	TRBJ1-2	TRBV25-1	ASSEYRGRGSPDYGYT
16	TRBJ2-2	TRBV7-2	ASSWPGQGASFTGELF
9	TRBJ1-1	TRBV27	ASSLQEGAF
13	TRBJ1-1	TRBV7-8	ASKQLTTENTEAF
13	TRBJ2-7	TRBV27	ASSPPGVSSYEQY
14	TRBJ1-4	TRBV6-6	ASSPEGTGVNEKLF
13	TRBJ1-5	TRBV7-9	ASSLDREANQPQH
12	TRBJ1-5	TRBV6-6	ATTVRGSNQPQH
14	TRBJ1-6	TRBV30	AWKLQGTSYNSPLH
13	TRBJ2-1	TRBV2	ASNRDREVYNEQF
13	TRBJ2-1	TRBV7-3	ASSLRGAPYNEQF
12	TRBJ1-4	TRBV29-1	SVTNRAFSEKLF
12	TRBJ2-1	TRBV14	ASYRDSANNEQF
12	TRBJ1-1	TRBV5-1	ASRQGQENTEAF
16	TRBJ1-2	TRBV5-6	ASSPTGTGGVNGYGYT
8	TRBJ2-3	TRBV20-1	SAIGDTQY
18	TRBJ1-6	TRBV2	ASCTGSSYYFPDYNSPLH
15	TRBJ2-7	TRBV29-1	SVALVPGAPVSYEQY
13	TRBJ2-6	TRBV7-8	ASSLSQSGANVLT
11	TRBJ2-7	TRBV10-1	ASTSGFVYEQY
14	TRBJ2-1	TRBV7-2	ASSLGETSGGNEQF
13	TRBJ2-1	TRBV9	ASSVDGGGNNEQF
14	TRBJ1-5	TRBV19	ASSRYRHGSAGPQH
12	TRBJ2-7	TRBV28	ASSLRGIFYEQY
12	TRBJ1-5	TRBV19	ASSSGTANQPQH
15	TRBJ2-1	TRBV5-4	ASSLTDIVAGSAEQF
12	TRBJ1-6	TRBV2	ATKTGQILSPLH
11	TRBJ2-2	TRBV15	ATGTANTGELF
15	TRBJ1-1	TRBV14	ASSQVSSTGRGTEAF
17	TRBJ2-3	TRBV14	ASSQEWSLAGRLRDTQY
16	TRBJ1-2	TRBV5-1	ASSPGRDRAQTNYGYT
11	TRBJ1-1	TRBV4-1	ASSQVGRGKAF
13	TRBJ1-1	TRBV6-5	ASSTGQGADTEAF
15	TRBJ1-6	TRBV7-9	ASSLGGQGAGNSPLH
13	TRBJ2-7	TRBV6-5	ASTPRGGVVYEQY
12	TRBJ1-3	TRBV2	ASPQQSQGNTIY
12	TRBJ1-2	TRBV9	ASSVGSRYYGYT